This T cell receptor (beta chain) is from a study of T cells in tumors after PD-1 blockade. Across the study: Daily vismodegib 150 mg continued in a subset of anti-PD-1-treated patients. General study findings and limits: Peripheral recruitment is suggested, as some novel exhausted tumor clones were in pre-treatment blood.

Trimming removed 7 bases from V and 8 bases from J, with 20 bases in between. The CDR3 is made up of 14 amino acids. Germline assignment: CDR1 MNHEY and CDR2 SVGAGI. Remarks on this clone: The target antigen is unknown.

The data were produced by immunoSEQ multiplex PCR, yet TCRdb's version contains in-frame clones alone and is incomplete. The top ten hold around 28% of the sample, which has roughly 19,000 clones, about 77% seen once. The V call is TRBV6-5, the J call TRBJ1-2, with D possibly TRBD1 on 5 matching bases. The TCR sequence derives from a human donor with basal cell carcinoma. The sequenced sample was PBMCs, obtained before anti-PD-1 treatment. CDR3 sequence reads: CASTARVQSLGYTF. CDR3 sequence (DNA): TGTGCCAGCACGGCCAGGGTCCAATCCCTCGGCTACACCTTC.